Following are 16 T cell receptor beta chains from one sample sequenced in a study of T-cell reconstitution after alpha-beta-depleted transplantation in children (dated by TCRdb to about 2016). Libraries were made using PCR. Sequencing used an Illumina HiSeq 2500. TCR libraries were prepared with molecular barcoding, using unique molecular identifiers to normalize TCRbeta repertoire quantification. TCRdb cleaned the public reads at Q25 with fastp, built clones with MiXCR and kept in-frame beta chains. Entries that share a CDR3 protein sequence are merged under the most common genes and DNA. The table for this sample lists 80,000 to 95,000 distinct CDR3 sequences; roughly 8.3% of them were counted only once. Of the sample, more than 6.5% is held by the ten largest clones. The starting material was PBMCs from the stem cell graft donor, obtained from the stem cell graft. Receptors were obtained from a human donor who donated a stem cell graft to a child with congenital amegakaryocytic thrombocytopenia.

This chain uses TRBV25-1 with TRBJ2-3; 9 nucleotides match TRBD1. The CDR3 spans 14 residues. Trimming took 9 bases from V and 4 from J; bases not matched to a gene: 8. In germline, CDR1 is MGHDK, CDR2 SYGVNS. The CDR3 loop reads CASRDRDGADTQYF. The CDR3 region has the DNA TGTGCCAGTCGGGACAGGGATGGGGCAGATACGCAGTATTTT.

There are many counts of this clonotype. V is TRBV6-5 and J is TRBJ2-3; 11 nucleotides match TRBD2. The CDR3 totals 17 residues. After removal of 0 bases from V and 6 bases from J, the junction contained 8 bases not matched to a gene. Germline V gives CDR1 MNHEY, CDR2 SVGAGI. CDR3 in amino acids: CASSYSIAGGSWDTQYF. CDR3 in DNA: TGTGCCAGCAGTTACTCCATAGCGGGGGGGTCATGGGATACGCAGTATTTT.

This clonotype was counted many times. The chain links TRBV9 to TRBJ2-1, with D hard to call. V lost 0 bases to trimming and J lost 0 bases, with 7 bases between them. Germline V gene data show CDR1 as SGDLS and CDR2 as YYNGEE. This CDR3 has 15 amino acids. CDR3 sequence reads: CASSVVPFSYNEQFF. The CDR3 DNA reads TGTGCCAGCAGCGTAGTACCTTTCTCCTACAATGAGCAGTTCTTC.

This clonotype occurred many times. The chain uses TRBV27 and TRBJ1-2; D is possibly TRBD1 (5 bases). CDR1 and CDR2 from the germline V gene are MNHEY and SMNVEV (reference sequence). This CDR3 contains 15 residues. Trimming pared 0 bases from V and 6 bases from J, leaving 14 bases between. The CDR3 is CASSLSQGVGNGYTF. CDR3 sequence (DNA): TGTGCCAGCAGTTTATCTCAGGGTGTGGGGAATGGCTACACCTTC.

There are many counts of this clonotype. The chain combines TRBV12-3 or TRBV12-4 with TRBJ2-3; 7 nucleotides match TRBD2. The CDR3 is 17 amino acids. Trimming took 3 bases from V and 6 from J; bases not matched to a gene: 15. The CDR3 nucleotides read TGTGCCAGCAGTTTGGGGGAGAGCGGGGTCGCGTTGGATACGCAGTATTTT. Translation gives CASSLGESGVALDTQYF.

Many counts were recorded for this clonotype. This chain links TRBV12-3 or TRBV12-4 with TRBJ2-7; maybe TRBD1 (6 bases). The CDR3 loop spans 13 amino acids. The ends were cut back, 4 bases at V and 6 bases at J, with 13 bases in the middle. CDR3: CASSSFQGGEQYF. The CDR3 coding sequence is TGTGCCAGCAGTTCGTTTCAAGGGGGCGAGCAGTACTTC.

This clonotype is a singleton in its sample. One base away lies a much larger clone, so this may be a sequencing read error. CDR3 in amino acids: CSAPITGLARDTQYF. The CDR3 nucleotides read TGCAGTGCCCCAATTACCGGACTAGCGCGGGATACGCAGTATTTT. V and J are TRBV20-1 and TRBJ2-3; 9 nucleotides line up with TRBD2. V was pared by 6 bases and J by 6 bases, with 13 bases of the junction left unmatched. Germline CDR1 and CDR2: DFQATT and SNEGSKA (reference sequence). The CDR3 covers 15 residues.

This clonotype was counted ten times or more. The chain employs TRBV5-1 and TRBJ1-2; no reliable D call. The germline V gene encodes CDR1 SGHRS and CDR2 YFSETQ. V was cut by 0 bases and J by 6 bases, with 12 bases left in between. The CDR3 runs to 14 residues. CDR3 sequence: CASSLARESDGYTF. For the CDR3, the DNA is TGCGCCAGCAGCTTGGCCAGAGAGAGTGATGGCTACACCTTC.

This chain connects TRBV6-5 to TRBJ2-5; TRBD2 matches at 8 bases. CDR3 length: 14 residues. Germline CDR1 MNHEY, CDR2 SVGAGI. Trimming cost V 6 bases and J 4 bases; bases outside gene matches: 7. The CDR3 is CASSSRGAGETQYF. CDR3 bases: TGTGCCAGCAGCTCGCGGGGGGCAGGAGAGACCCAGTACTTC.

This clonotype was seen a few times. This rearrangement joins TRBV15 to TRBJ2-7; the match to TRBD2 covers 9 bases. J gave up 2 bases and V 0 bases, and 5 bases lay outside the gene matches. This CDR3 comprises 16 residues. The germline gives CDR1 LNHNV, CDR2 YYDKDF (reference sequence). CDR3 in DNA: TGTGCCACCAGCAGAGATCCGGCGGGGGGGGCCTACGAGCAGTACTTC. Protein: CATSRDPAGGAYEQYF.

Ten or more counts support this clonotype. J is TRBJ2-3 and V is TRBV7-2, with no clear D. This CDR3 has 15 residues. V was pared by 3 bases and J by 0 bases, with 10 bases between. CDR1 and CDR2 from the germline V gene are SGHTA and FQGNSA. The CDR3 spells CASSFVFTSTDTQYF. CDR3 nucleotide sequence: TGTGCCAGCAGCTTTGTGTTTACTAGCACAGATACGCAGTATTTT.

This chain uses TRBV4-1 with TRBJ2-7; 9 nucleotides agree with TRBD1. Germline values: CDR1 MGHRA, CDR2 YSYEKL. V lost 1 base to trimming and J lost 5 bases; unmatched junction nucleotides: 9. The length of the CDR3 is 16 residues. CDR3 sequence: CASSQVWTGDLHEQYF. Written as DNA, the CDR3 is TGCGCCAGCAGCCAAGTGTGGACAGGGGATCTACACGAGCAGTACTTC.

This clonotype was observed at least ten times. The chain recombines TRBV9 with TRBJ2-6; the D gene is possibly TRBD1 (6 bases). CDR1 and CDR2 from the germline V gene are SGDLS and YYNGEE. Trimming took off 3 bases at V and 1 base at J, with 17 bases between the two ends. The CDR3 is made up of 18 amino acids. The CDR3 protein is CASSAGQSRRSGANVLTF. CDR3 nucleotide sequence: TGTGCCAGCAGCGCCGGACAGTCAAGGAGGTCTGGGGCCAACGTCCTGACTTTC.

The chain joins TRBV6-1 to TRBJ1-6, with 9 bases identical to TRBD1. V was pared by 6 bases and J by 10 bases, with 10 bases of the junction left unmatched. Germline CDR1 reads MNHNS; CDR2 reads SASEGT. CDR3 length: 15 residues. The CDR3 nucleotides are TGTGCCAGCAGGACTCTCCGGGACAGGGTATCACCCCTCCACTTT. This encodes CASRTLRDRVSPLHF.

The sample holds many counts of this clonotype. V is TRBV20-1 and J is TRBJ2-7; no clear D. The germline V and J ends were trimmed by 6 bases and 0 bases, with 12 bases remaining between them. Germline values: CDR1 DFQATT, CDR2 SNEGSKA (reference sequence). CDR3 length: 13 residues. CDR3 bases: TGCAGTGCCAGCTCTGGGGTCTCCTACGAGCAGTACTTC. This encodes CSASSGVSYEQYF.

The sample holds many counts of this clonotype. This chain links TRBV20-1 with TRBJ2-1; D is possibly TRBD2 (7 bases). CDR1 is DFQATT and CDR2 is SNEGSKA in the germline V gene (reference sequence). Trimming removed 6 bases from V and 8 bases from J, with 26 bases in between. The CDR3 has 16 residues. CDR3 coding DNA: TGCAGTGCCCCCGCCCCCCTAGCGGTCTCAGGGGATGAGCAGTTCTTC. This encodes CSAPAPLAVSGDEQFF.